These 15 T cell receptor beta chains originate from one sample sequenced in a study of T cell repertoires and HLA-DP antigens. Using immunoSEQ multiplex PCR, the repertoire was profiled, and TCRdb retains in-frame clones only, with some absent. The sample lists approximately 100,000 clones, about 89% occurring once. Their antigens remain unidentified. The sample comprised CD4+ T cells from PBMCs. The receptor set was obtained from a man aged 50-59 years in good health and CMV-seronegative.

CDR3 protein: CASRPPGRSYEQYF. In DNA, the CDR3 is TGTGCCAGCAGACCCCCGGGACGCTCCTACGAGCAGTACTTC. The V call is TRBV6-5, the J call TRBJ2-7; perhaps D is TRBD1 or TRBD2 (5 bases each). This CDR3 is built from 14 residues. V lost 6 bases to trimming and J lost 0 bases, with 12 bases between them. Germline CDR1 MNHEY, CDR2 SVGAGI.

The V call is TRBV28, the J call TRBJ1-2; D is uncertain. V dropped 5 bases and J dropped 0 bases, with 7 bases sitting between them. Germline V CDR1 and CDR2: MDHEN, SYDVKM. CDR3 length: 13 amino acids. CDR3 region: CASSTPPNYGYTF. In nucleotides, the CDR3 is TGTGCCAGCAGTACCCCACCTAACTATGGCTACACCTTC.

The chain uses TRBV19 and TRBJ2-5, with D possibly matching TRBD1 (5 bases). Germline V gene sequence: CDR1 LNHDA, CDR2 SQIVND (reference sequence). V was pared by 5 bases and J by 1 base, with 8 bases between. The CDR3 length is 13 residues. The CDR3 sequence: CASSRQSQETQYF. The CDR3, as DNA: TGTGCCAGTAGTCGACAGAGCCAAGAGACCCAGTACTTC.

This clone was recorded a few times. The CDR3 bases are TGTGCCAGCAGCCCGAGGGTTAACGCTGTGGTCAGCTATGGCTACACCTTC. It specifies CASSPRVNAVVSYGYTF. This rearrangement joins TRBV5-4 to TRBJ1-2; D is undetermined. V was cut by 4 bases and J by 4 bases, with 23 bases left in between. The germline V gene has CDR1 SGHNT and CDR2 YYREEE (reference sequence). The CDR3 runs to 17 residues.

Regarding this clone: Other DNA sequences in the sample encode the same CDR3. The rearrangement joins TRBV30 to TRBJ2-5; D could derive from TRBD1 or TRBD2 (6 bases each). Per the germline V gene, CDR1 is GTSNPN and CDR2 is SVGIG (reference sequence). The V end lost 2 bases, the J end lost 5 bases, and 12 bases lay between the germline ends. This CDR3 is built from 13 residues. The CDR3 bases are TGTGCCTGGAGTTTAGGGGGGCAGGAGACCCAGTACTTC. Translation gives CAWSLGGQETQYF.

This clone occurred once. The J gene is TRBJ2-1, the V gene TRBV30; maybe TRBD1 (6 bases). The CDR3 is 14 amino acids. The V gene lost 7 bases and the J gene lost 8 bases, with 21 bases spanning the gap. Germline V lookup: CDR1 GTSNPN, CDR2 SVGIG (reference sequence). For the CDR3, the DNA is TGTGCCTTTGCTGGTGGGGCACAGGGCCATGAGCAGTTCTTC. It specifies CAFAGGAQGHEQFF.

The chain combines TRBV28 with TRBJ1-5; D gene ambiguous. The CDR3 sequence is 15 residues long. CDR1 is MDHEN and CDR2 is SYDVKM in the germline V gene. Trimming left V 7 bases short and J 0 bases short, with 13 bases between. In DNA, the CDR3 is TGTGCCAGCACAAGAGGGCTGGATAGCAATCAGCCCCAGCATTTT. Amino acid sequence: CASTRGLDSNQPQHF.

The chain employs TRBV6-5 and TRBJ1-2, with 7 bases identical to TRBD1. CDR3 size: 15 residues. V dropped 6 bases and J dropped 8; count of bases not matched to a gene: 15. Germline V gene sequence: CDR1 MNHEY, CDR2 SVGAGI. The CDR3 is CASRQQGILGYGYTF. DNA of the CDR3: TGTGCCAGCAGACAACAGGGGATATTAGGCTACGGCTACACCTTC.

With regard to this clone: The identical CDR3 is also encoded by other nucleotide sequences in the sample. The V gene is TRBV18, the J gene TRBJ2-3; D uncertain. Germline V gives CDR1 KGHSH, CDR2 LQKENI. The CDR3 is made up of 12 amino acids. V shed 6 bases and J shed 2 bases, with 6 bases lying between them. The CDR3 is CASSRSTDTQYF. The CDR3 DNA reads as TGTGCCAGCTCCCGTTCCACAGATACGCAGTATTTT.

This chain joins TRBV7-9 and TRBJ2-3, with a tentative D call TRBD2 (6 bases). V shed 4 bases and J shed 2 bases, with 13 bases lying between them. This CDR3 is built from 15 residues. The germline CDR1 and CDR2 sequences are SEHNR and FQNEAQ (reference sequence). Written as DNA, the CDR3 is TGTGCCAGCAGCTCGACTAGTGGGGCCACAGATACGCAGTATTTT. Protein: CASSSTSGATDTQYF. Filled out from reference TRBV7-9 and TRBJ2-3, the complete variable domain reads DTGVSQNPRHKITKRGQNVTFRCDPISEHNRLYWYRQTLGQGPEFLTYFQNEAQLEKSRLLSDRFSAERPKGSFSTLEIQRTEQGDSAMYLCASSSTSGATDTQYFGPGTRLTVL.

The rearrangement uses TRBV5-8 and TRBJ2-7, with TRBD1 identical over 8 bases. Losses at the gene ends were 4 bases for V and 0 bases for J; bases not matched to a gene: 6. The CDR3 is 15 amino acids. From germline, CDR1 is SGHTS and CDR2 YDEGEE. This chain's CDR3 is CASSRPGQASYEQYF. Written as DNA, the CDR3 is TGTGCCAGCAGCCGGCCGGGACAGGCCTCCTACGAGCAGTACTTC.

The rearrangement links TRBV6-5 to TRBJ2-6; D gene ambiguous. This CDR3 spans 15 amino acids. The V end lost 5 bases, the J end lost 0 bases, and 8 bases lay between the germline ends. Germline V gives CDR1 MNHEY, CDR2 SVGAGI. This CDR3 reads CASSLTGSGANVLTF. The DNA for the CDR3 is TGTGCCAGCAGTCTAACTGGCTCTGGGGCCAACGTCCTGACTTTC.

The V gene is TRBV7-3, the J gene TRBJ2-1, with no clear D. The V end was cut by 2 bases, the J end by 5 bases, with 7 bases between. Germline V gene lookup returns CDR1 SGHTA and CDR2 FQGTGA. The CDR3 is made up of 13 amino acids. The CDR3 coding sequence is TGTGCCAGCAGCTTATACCCGGACAATGAGCAGTTCTTC. Translation gives CASSLYPDNEQFF.

In its sample, this clone was seen once. CDR3 DNA sequence: TGTGCCACCAGCAGACCCGGACTAGCGGGATTTCAGGATACGCAGTATTTT. As protein: CATSRPGLAGFQDTQYF. V gene TRBV15 combines with J gene TRBJ2-3; TRBD2 matches 12 bases. Germline V CDR1 and CDR2: LNHNV, YYDKDF (reference sequence). Losses at the gene ends were 2 bases for V and 6 bases for J; bases not matched to a gene: 9. CDR3 length: 17 residues.

In this sample, this clone turned up once. This chain joins TRBV5-4 and TRBJ1-2, with D possibly TRBD1 on 6 matching bases. This CDR3 spans 14 amino acids. Trimming took 4 bases from V and 5 from J, leaving 15 bases between them. CDR1 and CDR2 from the germline V gene are SGHNT and YYREEE (reference sequence). The chain's CDR3 is CASSRLITGYGYTF. The CDR3 region has the DNA TGTGCCAGCAGCCGACTTATAACAGGGTATGGCTACACCTTC.